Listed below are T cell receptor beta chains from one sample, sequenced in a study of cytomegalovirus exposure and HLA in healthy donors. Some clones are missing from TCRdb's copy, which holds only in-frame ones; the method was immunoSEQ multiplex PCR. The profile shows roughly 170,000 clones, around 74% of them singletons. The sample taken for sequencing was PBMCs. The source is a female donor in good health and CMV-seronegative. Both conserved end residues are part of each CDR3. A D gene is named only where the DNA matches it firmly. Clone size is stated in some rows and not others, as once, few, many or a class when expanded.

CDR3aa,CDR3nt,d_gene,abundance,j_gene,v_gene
CASSLADRTGGYTF,TGCGCCAGCAGCTTGGCCGACAGGACGGGGGGCTACACCTTC,-,-,TRBJ1-2,TRBV5-1
CASTLGQENSYNSPLHF,TGCGCCAGCACCCTCGGACAGGAGAACTCCTATAATTCACCCCTCCACTTT,TRBD1,-,TRBJ1-6,TRBV5-1
CASRDSANTEAFF,TGTGCCAGCAGGGACAGTGCTAACACTGAAGCTTTCTTT,-,-,TRBJ1-1,TRBV28
CASSQDRRQPQHF,TGCGCCAGCAGCCAGGACAGGAGGCAGCCCCAGCATTTT,TRBD1,few,TRBJ1-5,TRBV4-3
CASTPYTRNTEAFF,TGTGCCAGCACCCCCTATACTCGGAACACTGAAGCTTTCTTT,-,-,TRBJ1-1,TRBV28
CASSFGGAQETQYF,TGTGCCAGCAGCTTCGGGGGGGCCCAAGAGACCCAGTACTTC,TRBD2,few,TRBJ2-5,TRBV5-4
CASSIGQGGNQPQHF,TGTGCCAGTAGTATCGGGCAGGGGGGCAATCAGCCCCAGCATTTT,TRBD1,once,TRBJ1-5,TRBV19
CASIWTGGFESNEQFF,TGTGCCAGCATTTGGACAGGGGGCTTTGAGAGTAATGAGCAGTTCTTC,TRBD1,-,TRBJ2-1,TRBV2
CASSPPRVNTEAFF,TGTGCCAGCTCACCCCCCCGGGTGAACACTGAAGCTTTCTTT,-,-,TRBJ1-1,TRBV18
CASSQERREPYEQYF,TGTGCCAGCAGCCAAGAAAGGCGGGAGCCCTACGAGCAGTACTTC,TRBD2,-,TRBJ2-7,TRBV4-2
CASSYETGFHEQYF,TGTGCCAGCAGTTACGAGACAGGGTTCCACGAGCAGTACTTC,TRBD1,-,TRBJ2-7,TRBV6-5
CASSLSGGTDTQYF,TGTGCCAGCAGCCTTAGCGGAGGGACAGATACGCAGTATTTT,-,-,TRBJ2-3,TRBV14
CASSEGTGVYGYTF,TGTGCCAGCAGTGAGGGGACAGGAGTTTATGGCTACACCTTC,TRBD1,-,TRBJ1-2,TRBV6-1
CASSLASGGFEQYF,TGTGCCAGCAGCTTAGCTAGCGGGGGATTTGAGCAGTACTTC,TRBD2,few,TRBJ2-7,TRBV11-3
CASSEGGKRPPYEQYF,TGTGCCAGCAGTGAAGGAGGGAAGCGGCCCCCCTACGAGCAGTACTTC,-,-,TRBJ2-7,TRBV2
CASRKGGNQPQHF,TGTGCCAGCCGAAAGGGGGGGAATCAGCCCCAGCATTTT,-,-,TRBJ1-5,TRBV28
CASSFAGTSGYNEQFF,TGTGCCAGCAGCTTCGCCGGGACTAGCGGTTACAATGAGCAGTTCTTC,TRBD2,few,TRBJ2-1,TRBV7-2
CASSVVGAGGEAFF,TGTGCCAGCAGCGTAGTTGGGGCAGGGGGCGAAGCTTTCTTT,TRBD1,-,TRBJ1-1,TRBV9
CASSQGPLREGTNEQFF,TGTGCCAGCAGCCAGGGCCCTTTGCGGGAGGGAACAAATGAGCAGTTCTTC,TRBD2,-,TRBJ2-1,TRBV7-8
CASSSEAGSYNEQFF,TGTGCCAGCAGCTCCGAGGCGGGTTCCTACAATGAGCAGTTCTTC,-,-,TRBJ2-1,TRBV7-9
CASSPQGTGRTGELFF,TGTGCCAGCAGCCCCCAAGGGACAGGGAGAACCGGGGAGCTGTTTTTT,TRBD1,-,TRBJ2-2,TRBV7-2
CASSTRVGGDYGYTF,TGCGCCAGCAGCACCCGGGTGGGGGGTGACTATGGCTACACCTTC,-,-,TRBJ1-2,TRBV5-1
CASSYLQGRTYEQYF,TGCGCCAGCAGTTACCTACAGGGGCGAACCTACGAGCAGTACTTC,TRBD1,-,TRBJ2-7,TRBV5-1
CASSYSTGQGAGYTF,TGTGCCAGCAGTTACTCGACGGGACAGGGGGCCGGCTACACCTTC,TRBD1,-,TRBJ1-2,TRBV6-6
CASSILGQGALGDTQYF,TGTGCCAGTAGTATATTGGGACAGGGGGCGTTGGGGGATACGCAGTATTTT,TRBD1,-,TRBJ2-3,TRBV19
CASGLLGSSGQFF,TGTGCTAGTGGTCTACTGGGGAGCAGTGGGCAGTTCTTC,-,-,TRBJ2-1,TRBV12-5
CASSRTSYEQYF,TGTGCCAGCTCCCGGACATCCTACGAGCAGTACTTC,-,few,TRBJ2-7,TRBV18
CASSMIGGSAETQYF,TGTGCCAGTAGTATGATTGGGGGCAGTGCAGAGACCCAGTACTTC,-,-,TRBJ2-5,TRBV19
CSAPDSLEF,TGCAGTGCTCCGGACAGCCTAGAATTT,-,-,TRBJ1-4,TRBV20-1
CASSPGTNSNQPQHF,TGTGCCAGCTCACCCGGGACAAATAGCAATCAGCCCCAGCATTTT,-,-,TRBJ1-5,TRBV18
CASKSGDGSPLHF,TGTGCCAGCAAGAGCGGGGACGGCTCACCCCTCCACTTT,-,few,TRBJ1-6,TRBV6-1
CASSDRDSFNEQFF,TGTGCCAGCAGTGACCGGGACAGTTTTAATGAGCAGTTCTTC,TRBD1,-,TRBJ2-1,TRBV6-6
CASSPRQGVQPQHF,TGTGCCAGCAGCCCCCGACAGGGTGTCCAGCCCCAGCATTTT,TRBD1,once,TRBJ1-5,TRBV11-3
CASSPKRPPRASSGNTIYF,TGTGCCAGCAGTCCAAAGCGACCCCCCAGGGCCTCCAGTGGAAACACCATATATTTT,-,-,TRBJ1-3,TRBV2
CASSQEVPSAGGQHEQYF,TGCGCCAGCAGCCAAGAAGTGCCCTCAGCGGGAGGGCAGCACGAGCAGTACTTC,TRBD2,-,TRBJ2-7,TRBV4-3
CASSFGLSTDTQYF,TGTGCCAGCAGCTTTGGCCTTAGCACAGATACGCAGTATTTT,-,-,TRBJ2-3,TRBV7-2
CASSASMGGSKGAFF,TGTGCCAGCAGTGCCTCAATGGGGGGTTCAAAGGGAGCTTTCTTT,-,-,TRBJ1-1,TRBV6-1
CASTPGQSYGYTF,TGTGCCAGTACTCCGGGACAGAGCTATGGCTACACCTTC,TRBD1,-,TRBJ1-2,TRBV6-5
CASSVRGTNSPLHF,TGTGCCAGCAGCGTAAGGGGGACCAATTCACCCCTCCACTTT,-,-,TRBJ1-6,TRBV9
CASSSNTGKDEKLFF,TGTGCCAGCAGCTCAAACACAGGGAAGGATGAAAAACTGTTTTTT,-,-,TRBJ1-4,TRBV7-9
CAWSVIRVAGALEQYF,TGTGCCTGGAGTGTCATAAGGGTAGCGGGGGCCCTCGAGCAGTACTTC,TRBD2,-,TRBJ2-7,TRBV30
CASSYSSVSGANVLTF,TGTGCCAGCAGTTACTCGAGTGTCTCTGGGGCCAACGTCCTGACTTTC,-,-,TRBJ2-6,TRBV6-5
CASSETSGGKETQYF,TGTGCCAGCAGTGAGACTAGCGGGGGGAAAGAGACCCAGTACTTC,TRBD2,few,TRBJ2-5,TRBV6-4
CASSPVAGETLEQYF,TGTGCCAGCAGCCCTGTAGCGGGAGAGACCCTCGAGCAGTACTTC,TRBD2,-,TRBJ2-7,TRBV7-8
CAWSWTSGYNEQFF,TGTGCCTGGAGTTGGACTAGCGGCTACAATGAGCAGTTCTTC,TRBD2,few,TRBJ2-1,TRBV30